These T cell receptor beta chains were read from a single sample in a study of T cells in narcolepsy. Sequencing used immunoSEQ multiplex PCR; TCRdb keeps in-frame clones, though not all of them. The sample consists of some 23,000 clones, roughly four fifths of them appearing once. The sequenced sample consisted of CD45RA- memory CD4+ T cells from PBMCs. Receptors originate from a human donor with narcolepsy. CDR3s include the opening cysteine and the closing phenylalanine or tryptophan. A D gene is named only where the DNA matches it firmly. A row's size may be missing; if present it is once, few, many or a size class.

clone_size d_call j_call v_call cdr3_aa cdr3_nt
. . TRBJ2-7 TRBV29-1 CSVAFVSYEQYF TGCAGCGTTGCGTTCGTCTCCTACGAGCAGTACTTC
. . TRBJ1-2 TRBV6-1 CASSERGAEGYTF TGTGCCAGCAGTGAAAGGGGCGCGGAAGGCTACACCTTC
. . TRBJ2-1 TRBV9 CASSARWRRESNNEQFF TGTGCCAGCAGCGCCCGCTGGAGGCGGGAATCGAACAATGAGCAGTTCTTC
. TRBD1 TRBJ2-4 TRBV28 CASSFDTGGKNIQYF TGTGCCAGCAGTTTTGATACAGGGGGCAAAAACATTCAGTACTTC
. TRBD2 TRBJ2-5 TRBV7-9 CASRSRAGKETQYF TGTGCCAGCCGCAGTAGAGCGGGAAAAGAGACCCAGTACTTC
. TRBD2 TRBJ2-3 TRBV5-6 CASSLEGGRSVRTDTQYF TGTGCCAGCAGCTTGGAGGGCGGGAGGTCGGTACGCACAGATACGCAGTATTTT
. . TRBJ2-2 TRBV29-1 CSVDVYNTGELFF TGCAGCGTTGACGTGTACAACACCGGGGAGCTGTTTTTT
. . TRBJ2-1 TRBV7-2 CASRQQSSYNEQFF TGTGCCAGCAGACAGCAGAGCTCCTACAATGAGCAGTTCTTC
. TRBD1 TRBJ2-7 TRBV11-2 CASSLGQGVYEQYF TGTGCCAGCAGCTTGGGGCAGGGGGTCTACGAGCAGTACTTC
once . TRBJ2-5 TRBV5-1 CASKRSEPQETQYF TGCGCCAGCAAACGGTCGGAGCCCCAAGAGACCCAGTACTTC
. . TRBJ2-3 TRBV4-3 CASSQDPGLTDTQYF TGCGCCAGCAGCCAAGATCCAGGGCTCACAGATACGCAGTATTTT
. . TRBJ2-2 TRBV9 CASSALTGELFF TGTGCCAGCAGCGCCCTCACCGGGGAGCTGTTTTTT
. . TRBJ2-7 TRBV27 CASRGLTHYEQYF TGTGCCAGCAGAGGTCTCACCCACTACGAGCAGTACTTC
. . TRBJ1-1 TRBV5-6 CASTWGESTEAFF TGTGCCAGCACCTGGGGGGAGAGCACTGAAGCTTTCTTT
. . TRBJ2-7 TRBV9 CASSEGPLGEQYF TGTGCCAGCAGTGAGGGCCCCCTGGGGGAGCAGTACTTC
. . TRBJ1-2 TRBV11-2 CASSPRTQSNGYTF TGTGCCAGCAGTCCTCGGACACAATCGAATGGCTACACCTTC
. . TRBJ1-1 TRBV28 CASTPPGPRLAAFF TGTGCCAGCACCCCACCGGGACCCCGGCTGGCGGCTTTCTTT
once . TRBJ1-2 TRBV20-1 CSARGGYGYTF TGCAGTGCTAGAGGTGGCTATGGCTACACCTTC
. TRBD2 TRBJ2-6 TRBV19 CASSTPSGRALSGANVLTF TGTGCCAGTAGTACCCCTAGCGGGAGGGCCCTCTCTGGGGCCAACGTCCTGACTTTC
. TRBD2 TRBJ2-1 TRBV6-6 CASSRLAINEQFF TGTGCCAGCAGCAGACTAGCGATTAATGAGCAGTTCTTC
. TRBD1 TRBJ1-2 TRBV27 CASSLEGARANYGYTF TGTGCCAGCAGTTTAGAGGGGGCGCGGGCTAACTATGGCTACACCTTC
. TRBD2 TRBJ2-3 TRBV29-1 CSSVGRMVDTQYF TGCAGCTCCGTCGGGAGGATGGTCGATACGCAGTATTTT
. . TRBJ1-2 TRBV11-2 CASSLEPGRLYGYTF TGTGCCAGCAGCTTAGAACCGGGACGACTCTATGGCTACACCTTC
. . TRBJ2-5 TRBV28 CASSLEGRETQYF TGTGCCAGCAGTTTGGAGGGAAGAGAGACCCAGTACTTC
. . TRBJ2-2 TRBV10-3 CAISAAGTNTGELFF TGTGCCATCAGTGCGGCAGGGACCAACACCGGGGAGCTGTTTTTT
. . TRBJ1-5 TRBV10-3 CAISESGGAGQPQHF TGTGCCATCAGTGAGTCGGGGGGGGCCGGGCAGCCCCAGCATTTT
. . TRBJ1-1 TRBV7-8 CASFRNELNTEAFF TGTGCCAGCTTCCGAAACGAACTGAACACTGAAGCTTTCTTT
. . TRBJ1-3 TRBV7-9 CASSWGGSSGNTIYF TGTGCCAGCAGCTGGGGGGGGAGCTCTGGAAACACCATATATTTT
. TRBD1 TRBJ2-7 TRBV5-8 CASRLTGLYEQYF TGTGCCAGCAGGTTGACAGGGCTCTACGAGCAGTACTTC
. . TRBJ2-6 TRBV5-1 CASSFFWGSGANVLTF TGCGCCAGCAGCTTTTTTTGGGGCTCTGGGGCCAACGTCCTGACTTTC
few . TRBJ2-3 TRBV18 CASSPTSFLDTQYF TGTGCCAGCTCACCGACTAGTTTTCTGGATACGCAGTATTTT
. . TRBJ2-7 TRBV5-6 CASRSTVTYEQYF TGTGCCAGCAGATCGACAGTTACCTACGAGCAGTACTTC
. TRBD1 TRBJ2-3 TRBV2 CARAGTGTDTQYF TGTGCCAGAGCCGGGACAGGCACAGATACGCAGTATTTT
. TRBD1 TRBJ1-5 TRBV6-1 CATLTGRVGQPQHF TGTGCCACACTGACAGGGCGGGTAGGGCAGCCCCAGCATTTT
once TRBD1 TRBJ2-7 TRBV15 CATSTTGVRYEQYF TGTGCCACCAGCACTACAGGGGTCCGCTACGAGCAGTACTTC
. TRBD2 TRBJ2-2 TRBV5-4 CASSPRDGLDPGELFF TGTGCCAGCAGCCCTAGGGACGGACTAGACCCCGGGGAGCTGTTTTTT
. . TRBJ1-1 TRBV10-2 CASRQGETEAFF TGCGCCAGCCGGCAGGGAGAGACTGAAGCTTTCTTT
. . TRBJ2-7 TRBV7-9 CASSLGRGGRRTYEQYF TGTGCCAGCAGCTTGGGCCGAGGAGGCAGGCGGACCTACGAGCAGTACTTC
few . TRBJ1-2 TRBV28 CASTHGGGIPSGGYTF TGTGCCAGCACCCACGGAGGGGGGATACCCTCGGGTGGCTACACCTTC
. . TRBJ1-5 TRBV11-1 CASSRDPSNQPQHF TGTGCCAGCAGCCGGGACCCTAGCAATCAGCCCCAGCATTTT
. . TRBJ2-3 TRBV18 CASSLLSRAASTDTQYF TGTGCCAGCTCACTCCTCAGCAGGGCGGCTAGCACAGATACGCAGTATTTT
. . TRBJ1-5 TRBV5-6 CASSPTDYSNQPQHF TGTGCCAGCAGTCCGACAGATTATAGCAATCAGCCCCAGCATTTT
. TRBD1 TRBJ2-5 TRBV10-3 CAISEGTEQETQYF TGTGCCATCAGTGAGGGGACAGAGCAAGAGACCCAGTACTTC
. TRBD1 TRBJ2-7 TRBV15 CATSRMGTATYEQYF TGTGCCACCAGCAGAATGGGGACAGCGACCTACGAGCAGTACTTC
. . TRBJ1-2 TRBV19 CASSLRGEPYGYTF TGTGCCAGTAGTTTAAGGGGCGAACCCTATGGCTACACCTTC
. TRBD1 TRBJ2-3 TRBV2 CASSLRQGGLDTQYF TGTGCCAGCAGTCTTCGACAGGGGGGATTGGATACGCAGTATTTT
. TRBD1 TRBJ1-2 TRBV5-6 CASSLRGTEGYTF TGTGCCAGCAGCCTAAGAGGGACAGAGGGCTACACCTTC
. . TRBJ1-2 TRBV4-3 CASSQDYVRMAGYTF TGCGCCAGCAGCCAAGATTATGTTAGAATGGCTGGCTACACCTTC
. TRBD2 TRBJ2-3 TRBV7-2 CASSLQTSGRYSDTQYF TGTGCCAGCAGCCTTCAGACTAGCGGGAGGTATTCAGATACGCAGTATTTT
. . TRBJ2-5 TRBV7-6 CASSREGSQETQYF TGTGCCAGCAGTCGAGAGGGCTCACAAGAGACCCAGTACTTC
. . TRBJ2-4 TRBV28 CASSPTNADRSKEYF TGTGCCAGCAGCCCAACAAACGCGGACCGGTCTAAGGAGTACTTC
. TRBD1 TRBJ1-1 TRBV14 CASSQEFGRGQTEAFF TGTGCCAGCAGCCAAGAGTTTGGCAGGGGGCAAACTGAAGCTTTCTTT
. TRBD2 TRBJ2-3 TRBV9 CASSTGTSGTDTQYF TGTGCCAGCAGCACCGGGACTAGCGGAACAGATACGCAGTATTTT
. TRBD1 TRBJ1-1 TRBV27 CASSFGQGYEAFF TGTGCCAGCAGTTTCGGACAGGGATATGAAGCTTTCTTT
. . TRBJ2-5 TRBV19 CASSTGGQETQYF TGTGCCAGTAGTACCGGTGGGCAAGAGACCCAGTACTTC
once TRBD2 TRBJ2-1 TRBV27 CASSSRLAGDNEQFF TGTGCCAGCAGTTCGAGACTAGCGGGAGACAATGAGCAGTTCTTC
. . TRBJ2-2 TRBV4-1 CASTPGGSYTGELFF TGCGCCAGCACCCCTGGTGGGAGCTACACCGGGGAGCTGTTTTTT
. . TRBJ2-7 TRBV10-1 CASSEGKLRNEQYF TGCGCCAGCAGTGAGGGTAAACTGAGGAACGAGCAGTACTTC
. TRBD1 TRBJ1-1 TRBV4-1 CASSQLAWGQGRQNTEAFF TGCGCCAGCAGCCAACTAGCTTGGGGACAGGGGCGCCAAAACACTGAAGCTTTCTTT